The next 21 T cell receptor beta chains were all read from a single sample in a study of T cell changes during pregnancy in multiple sclerosis (dated by TCRdb to about 2019). Libraries were prepared through the immunoSEQ multiplex PCR assay. The table comes from immuneACCESS by way of TCRdb, which keeps in-frame sequences with V and J called. Part of the clones is missing from these tables; in studies checked, under half for an unresolved V gene and the rest for unknown reasons. The sample table records roughly 40,000 clones; approximately 92% of these occur just once. In total, the top ten clones hold around 13% of the sample. The material was CD8+ T cells from peripheral blood mononuclear cells, obtained in the first trimester of pregnancy. Receptors were obtained from a female donor with multiple sclerosis, enrolled in a pregnancy study.

The V and J genes are TRBV9 and TRBJ2-7; D might be TRBD2 (5 bases). The CDR3 runs to 15 residues. Germline V gives CDR1 SGDLS, CDR2 YYNGEE. V lost 4 bases and J 1 base, leaving 15 bases between the germline ends. CDR3 amino acids: CASSPLSGSSYEQYF. In DNA, the CDR3 is TGTGCCAGCAGCCCTCTTTCGGGGTCTTCCTACGAGCAGTACTTC.

The chain recombines TRBV9 with TRBJ1-5; D gene unclear. Per the germline V gene, CDR1 is SGDLS and CDR2 is YYNGEE. V lost 0 bases, J lost 5 bases, and 6 bases lay in between. The CDR3 totals 13 residues. The CDR3, as DNA: TGTGCCAGCAGCGTAGCTTTAGATCAGCCCCAGCATTTT. Translating gives CASSVALDQPQHF.

The chain links TRBV6-1 to TRBJ2-7; 11 bases match TRBD2. The CDR3 runs to 15 residues. The V and J ends lost 4 bases and 4 bases, in that order; junction bases with no gene match: 6. Germline V lookup: CDR1 MNHNS, CDR2 SASEGT. In nucleotides, the CDR3 is TGTGCCAGCAGTGCGGAGCTAGCGGGGGGATACGAGCAGTACTTC. Encoded protein: CASSAELAGGYEQYF.

The chain uses TRBV19 and TRBJ2-5, with D uncertain. CDR3 length: 14 residues. The ends were cut back, 0 bases at V and 5 bases at J, with 10 bases in the middle. Germline V gene lookup returns CDR1 LNHDA and CDR2 SQIVND (reference sequence). CDR3 region: CASSIDPGEETQYF. CDR3 in DNA: TGTGCCAGTAGTATAGATCCCGGAGAGGAGACCCAGTACTTC.

The chain is built from TRBV7-2 and TRBJ2-3; 9 bases map to TRBD2. The CDR3 is 17 amino acids. The ends lost 5 bases at V and 2 bases at J; junction bases unmatched: 11. CDR1 SGHTA and CDR2 FQGNSA come from the germline V gene. The CDR3 nucleotides are TGTGCCAGCAGCCCAGGGGCCAGCGGGGGGTACACAGATACGCAGTATTTT. This codes for CASSPGASGGYTDTQYF.

This clone has a single count. The chain couples TRBV9 to TRBJ2-3; 7 nucleotides line up with TRBD1. CDR3 length equals 16 residues. J gave up 6 bases and V 1 base, and 11 bases lay outside the gene matches. Germline assignment: CDR1 SGDLS and CDR2 YYNGEE. The CDR3 nucleotides are TGTGCCAGCAGCGTACAACTAGGGGGCGTGTCGGATACGCAGTATTTT. Translation gives CASSVQLGGVSDTQYF.

The rearrangement uses TRBV14 and TRBJ1-2; 7 bases align to TRBD1. Trimming removed 6 bases from V and 2 bases from J; junction bases left unmatched: 6. This CDR3 comprises 14 residues. Looked up from germline, CDR1 is SGHDN and CDR2 is FVKESK. Here the CDR3 DNA reads TGTGCCAGCAGTGAAGACAGGGTAAACTATGGCTACACCTTC. As protein: CASSEDRVNYGYTF.

The chain joins TRBV19 to TRBJ2-1; 8 bases are shared with TRBD2. Trimming at V came to 4 bases and at J to 8 bases, leaving 7 bases not matched to a gene. The CDR3 spans 14 residues. Germline lookup yields CDR1 LNHDA and CDR2 SQIVND (reference sequence). The CDR3 nucleotides read TGTGCCAGTAGTACGGGACTAGTTCTCGATGAGCAGTTCTTC. Its protein is CASSTGLVLDEQFF. Using reference TRBV19 and TRBJ2-1 for the parts outside the CDR3, the full variable domain is DGGITQSPKYLFRKEGQNVTLSCEQNLNHDAMYWYRQDPGQGLRLIYYSQIVNDFQKGDIAEGYSVSREKKESFPLTVTSAQKNPTAFYLCASSTGLVLDEQFFGPGTRLTVL.

The chain employs TRBV29-1 and TRBJ2-5, with D possibly being TRBD1 (5 bases). The CDR3 contains 16 residues. Per germline, CDR1 SQVTM and CDR2 ANQGSEA. V was trimmed by 1 base and J by 7 bases, leaving 22 bases between them. DNA of the CDR3: TGCAGCGTTGAAGTAGTACAGGAGATCCTATTTGGGACCCAGTACTTC. Translating gives CSVEVVQEILFGTQYF.

This clone was seen just once. The chain employs TRBV5-4 and TRBJ2-5, with D possibly TRBD2 on 5 matching bases. The CDR3 runs to 13 residues. Trimming stripped 0 bases from V and 5 bases from J, with 8 bases between. CDR1 and CDR2 from the germline V gene are SGHNT and YYREEE (reference sequence). In nucleotides, the CDR3 is TGTGCCAGCAGCTTGGAAGGGAGCGAGACCCAGTACTTC. Amino acid sequence: CASSLEGSETQYF. Together with reference TRBV5-4 and TRBJ2-5, the CDR3 gives the full variable domain: ETGVTQSPTHLIKTRGQQVTLRCSSQSGHNTVSWYQQALGQGPQFIFQYYREEENGRGNFPPRFSGLQFPNYSSELNVNALELDDSALYLCASSLEGSETQYFGPGTRLLVL.

The gene calls are TRBV9 and TRBJ2-3; 10 positions match TRBD2. The germline CDR1 and CDR2 sequences are SGDLS and YYNGEE. CDR3 length: 16 residues. V lost 7 bases, J lost 2 bases, and 10 bases stayed unmatched. CDR3 loop: CASGTASGGHTDTQYF. Written as DNA, the CDR3 is TGTGCCAGCGGGACAGCTAGCGGGGGACACACAGATACGCAGTATTTT.

V and J are TRBV9 and TRBJ2-3, with 10 positions matching TRBD2. This CDR3 region has 16 residues. Germline V gene data show CDR1 as SGDLS and CDR2 as YYNGEE. J was trimmed by 5 bases and V by 2 bases; bases with no gene match: 8. The CDR3 here is CASSVSGGSLLDTQYF. CDR3 nucleotides: TGTGCCAGCAGCGTTAGCGGGGGGAGTTTGCTAGATACGCAGTATTTT.

The chain uses TRBV4-1 and TRBJ2-3; TRBD2 matches at 8 bases. The CDR3 contains 15 residues. V lost 0 bases and J lost 3; bases outside the gene matches: 2. The germline V gene encodes CDR1 MGHRA and CDR2 YSYEKL. The CDR3 loop is CASSQEASGTDTQYF. The CDR3 DNA is TGCGCCAGCAGCCAAGAAGCTAGCGGGACAGATACGCAGTATTTT.

The V call is TRBV27, the J call TRBJ2-5; 14 bases match TRBD2. V trimming: 7 bases; J trimming: 5 bases; junction bases outside the gene matches: 9. The CDR3 length is 16 residues. Germline values: CDR1 MNHEY, CDR2 SMNVEV (reference sequence). The CDR3 DNA sequence: TGTGCCAGCAAAGCGGGACTAGCGGGGGTGTGGGAGACCCAGTACTTC. Residues: CASKAGLAGVWETQYF.

This rearrangement joins TRBV6-5 to TRBJ1-5, with D possibly TRBD1 on 5 matching bases. The germline CDR1 and CDR2 sequences are MNHEY and SVGAGI. The CDR3 covers 13 residues. With 6 bases removed from V and 5 bases from J, the gap between germline ends came to 11 bases. As DNA, the CDR3 is TGTGCCAGCAGCCAATCGGGGGATCAGCCCCAGCATTTT. This sequence encodes CASSQSGDQPQHF.

J is TRBJ2-1 and V is TRBV7-8; 8 bases are a match to TRBD1. The CDR3 runs to 15 residues. V lost 1 base to trimming and J lost 8 bases; unmatched junction nucleotides: 7. Germline V lookup: CDR1 SGHVS, CDR2 FQNEAQ. The CDR3 sequence is CASSLDGQGVDEQFF. DNA of the CDR3: TGTGCCAGCAGCTTAGACGGACAGGGCGTCGATGAGCAGTTCTTC.

This chain joins TRBV6-6 and TRBJ2-7; perhaps TRBD1 as D (6 bases). V was trimmed by 2 bases and J by 3 bases, leaving 8 bases between them. Germline CDR1 MNHNY, CDR2 SVGAGI (reference sequence). The CDR3 runs to 13 residues. The CDR3 loop is CASSYGQNYEQYF. The CDR3 nucleotides read TGTGCCAGCAGTTACGGACAGAACTACGAGCAGTACTTC.

This chain uses TRBV6-4 with TRBJ2-2; TRBD1 agrees at 8 bases. CDR3 length: 15 amino acids. Trimming removed 3 bases from V and 0 bases from J; junction bases left unmatched: 0. The germline V gene has CDR1 MRHNA and CDR2 SNTAGT. CDR3 nucleotide sequence: TGTGCCAGCAGTGAGGGACAGGCGAACACCGGGGAGCTGTTTTTT. Its protein is CASSEGQANTGELFF.

The rearrangement joins TRBV6-6 to TRBJ2-7, with D possibly being TRBD1 (6 bases). This CDR3 region has 12 residues. Germline loops: CDR1 MNHNY, CDR2 SVGAGI (reference sequence). V was cut by 11 bases and J by 3 bases, with 14 bases left in between. The CDR3 loop reads CAARDNFYEQYF. The CDR3 nucleotides are TGTGCCGCCCGGGACAACTTCTACGAGCAGTACTTC.

The chain links TRBV6-5 to TRBJ2-2; D may be TRBD2 (6 bases). The CDR3 is 16 residues long. CDR1 and CDR2 (germline): MNHEY, SVGAGI. Trimming cost V 0 bases and J 6 bases, with 14 bases left between them. DNA of the CDR3: TGTGCCAGCAGTTACTCTATCGGGGGACCTCCCGGGGAGCTGTTTTTT. It yields the protein CASSYSIGGPPGELFF.

The rearrangement links TRBV4-1 to TRBJ1-2; possible D gene TRBD1, 5 bases. The CDR3 totals 14 residues. The V gene lost 3 bases and the J gene lost 2 bases, with 10 bases spanning the gap. Germline assignment: CDR1 MGHRA and CDR2 YSYEKL. CDR3 sequence (DNA): TGCGCCAGCAGCCAGGGGGGGGGAAACTATGGCTACACCTTC. It translates to CASSQGGGNYGYTF.